This is a list of T cell receptor beta chains from one sample in a study of T cell responses to AZD1222 COVID-19 vaccine. The method was immunoSEQ multiplex PCR; TCRdb's version includes in-frame clones alone and lacks a portion of them. The sample holds 100,000 or so clones, 88% seen once. The input for sequencing was peripheral blood, taken on day 0 of AZD1222 vaccination. These receptors were taken from an adult in good health. CDR3s include the opening cysteine and the closing phenylalanine or tryptophan. Each record gives: CDR3 DNA, CDR3 protein, J gene, V gene, D gene, clone size. A D gene is named only where the DNA matches it firmly. Clone size is shown for a subset of rows, as once, few, many or a class of expanded clone.

DNA: TGCGCCAGCAGCACCGGGACAACGAACACCGGGGAGCTGTTTTTT; CDR3: CASSTGTTNTGELFF; J: TRBJ2-2; V: TRBV5-1; D: NA; size: NA
DNA: TGTGCCAGCAGCCACCGGGACTTCTTCTACAATGAGCAGTTCTTC; CDR3: CASSHRDFFYNEQFF; J: TRBJ2-1; V: TRBV7-2; D: NA; size: NA
DNA: TGTGCCAGCAGCTTAGGAACAGATACGCAGTATTTT; CDR3: CASSLGTDTQYF; J: TRBJ2-3; V: TRBV7-3; D: NA; size: NA
DNA: TGTGCCAGCAGCCTGATCTCCGGGACAGGGGCTAGTGAAGCTTTCTTT; CDR3: CASSLISGTGASEAFF; J: TRBJ1-1; V: TRBV7-9; D: TRBD1; size: NA
DNA: TGTGCCAGCAGTTTACTGGCGGTGGGAAATGAGCAGTTCTTC; CDR3: CASSLLAVGNEQFF; J: TRBJ2-1; V: TRBV28; D: NA; size: NA
DNA: TGTGCCAGCGCGCGGACAGGGGTGACAGATACGCAGTATTTT; CDR3: CASARTGVTDTQYF; J: TRBJ2-3; V: TRBV18; D: TRBD1; size: NA
DNA: TGCGCCAGCAGTTACAGGGCCCCCCTTGGCGACACTGAAGCTTTCTTT; CDR3: CASSYRAPLGDTEAFF; J: TRBJ1-1; V: TRBV5-1; D: NA; size: NA
DNA: TGTGCCAGCAGCCAAAACCAGGGTCTTGGGGGAGAGCAGTACTTC; CDR3: CASSQNQGLGGEQYF; J: TRBJ2-7; V: TRBV3-1/TRBV3-2; D: NA; size: NA
DNA: TGCGCCAGCAGTCCCTCCAGCGGGAGAGGAATCGGGGAGCTGTTTTTT; CDR3: CASSPSSGRGIGELFF; J: TRBJ2-2; V: TRBV4-3; D: TRBD2; size: NA
DNA: TGTGCCAGCAGCCAAGGCTGGCGGGACAGAATCCAAGAGACCCAGTACTTC; CDR3: CASSQGWRDRIQETQYF; J: TRBJ2-5; V: TRBV3-1/TRBV3-2; D: NA; size: NA
DNA: TGCGCCAGCAGCTCTGGGGGCACTGAAGCTTTCTTT; CDR3: CASSSGGTEAFF; J: TRBJ1-1; V: TRBV5-1; D: NA; size: NA
DNA: TGTGCCAGCAGTGATTGGGGGGGAGGCAATCAGCCCCAGCATTTT; CDR3: CASSDWGGGNQPQHF; J: TRBJ1-5; V: TRBV2; D: NA; size: few
DNA: TGTGCCAGCACGGGGACAGGGGTAGGCCACGAGCAGTACTTC; CDR3: CASTGTGVGHEQYF; J: TRBJ2-7; V: TRBV2; D: TRBD1; size: NA
DNA: TGTGCCAGCAGCCAGGGACTAGCGGTCACGAACACCGGGGAGCTGTTTTTT; CDR3: CASSQGLAVTNTGELFF; J: TRBJ2-2; V: TRBV9; D: TRBD2; size: NA
DNA: TGTGCCAGCAGTTCCCTTAGACGGGTCCAGGGCGAATCCTACGAGCAGTACTTC; CDR3: CASSSLRRVQGESYEQYF; J: TRBJ2-7; V: TRBV11-2; D: NA; size: NA
DNA: TGCAGCGTCTCGGACAGCCACACTGAAGCTTTCTTT; CDR3: CSVSDSHTEAFF; J: TRBJ1-1; V: TRBV29-1; D: NA; size: NA
DNA: TGTGCCAGCAGCCGACTGGGTGACTTTAACACAGATACGCAGTATTTT; CDR3: CASSRLGDFNTDTQYF; J: TRBJ2-3; V: TRBV28; D: NA; size: few
DNA: TGTGCCAGCAGCCCCACGGAGATGGGGTATAATTCACCCCTCCACTTT; CDR3: CASSPTEMGYNSPLHF; J: TRBJ1-6; V: TRBV7-6; D: NA; size: NA
DNA: TGTGCCAGCAGTCCCGACAGGGATCAGCCCCAGCATTTT; CDR3: CASSPDRDQPQHF; J: TRBJ1-5; V: TRBV12-3/TRBV12-4; D: TRBD1; size: NA
DNA: TGTGCCAGCAGCTTAAGGGGTATTGGCAATGAGCAGTTCTTC; CDR3: CASSLRGIGNEQFF; J: TRBJ2-1; V: TRBV5-8; D: NA; size: NA
DNA: TGTGCCACCAGCCCCTCAGGAAACACCATATATTTT; CDR3: CATSPSGNTIYF; J: TRBJ1-3; V: TRBV24-1; D: NA; size: NA
DNA: TGTGCCAGCAGCTTATTTGGCGGGAGGGCCATCGAGCAGTTCTTC; CDR3: CASSLFGGRAIEQFF; J: TRBJ2-1; V: TRBV7-6; D: TRBD2; size: NA
DNA: TGTGCCAGCAGTTTAGGACAGATAACTAATCAGCCCCAGCATTTT; CDR3: CASSLGQITNQPQHF; J: TRBJ1-5; V: TRBV28; D: NA; size: NA
DNA: TGTGCCAGCAGTCCTAGCGGGAGGGGCGAGCAGTACTTC; CDR3: CASSPSGRGEQYF; J: TRBJ2-7; V: TRBV28; D: TRBD2; size: once
DNA: TGTGCCAGCAGTTCCCCGACAGGGGCCCCCTACGAGCAGTACTTC; CDR3: CASSSPTGAPYEQYF; J: TRBJ2-7; V: TRBV28; D: TRBD1; size: NA
DNA: TGTGCCAGCAGCCCCCGGACAGGGTTGAGCACAGATACGCAGTATTTT; CDR3: CASSPRTGLSTDTQYF; J: TRBJ2-3; V: TRBV7-6; D: TRBD1; size: NA
DNA: TGTGCCAGTAGGGGGACTAGCGGATACAATGAGCAGTTCTTC; CDR3: CASRGTSGYNEQFF; J: TRBJ2-1; V: TRBV19; D: TRBD2; size: NA
DNA: TGTGCCAGCAGCATCGACGAGACGGGGCTAAACACTGAAGCTTTCTTT; CDR3: CASSIDETGLNTEAFF; J: TRBJ1-1; V: TRBV28; D: NA; size: NA
DNA: TGTGCCAGCAGTTTCAATGGTGGGAATGAGCAGTTCTTC; CDR3: CASSFNGGNEQFF; J: TRBJ2-1; V: TRBV12-3/TRBV12-4; D: NA; size: NA
DNA: TGTGCCAGCTCACCGGGACCCTCCTACGAGCAGTACTTC; CDR3: CASSPGPSYEQYF; J: TRBJ2-7; V: TRBV2; D: NA; size: NA
DNA: TGTGCCAGCAGCTTACGGGGGGCTGGTGAAAAACTGTTTTTT; CDR3: CASSLRGAGEKLFF; J: TRBJ1-4; V: TRBV7-9; D: NA; size: once
DNA: TGTGCCAGCAGTGAAGCGCTTAGACACCCCTACGAGCAGTACTTC; CDR3: CASSEALRHPYEQYF; J: TRBJ2-7; V: TRBV2; D: NA; size: NA
DNA: TGTGCCAGCAGGGCAGGGACAGACAAAAACATTCAGTACTTC; CDR3: CASRAGTDKNIQYF; J: TRBJ2-4; V: TRBV27; D: TRBD1; size: NA
DNA: TGTGCCAGTAGCCGGATGAACACTGAAGCTTTCTTT; CDR3: CASSRMNTEAFF; J: TRBJ1-1; V: TRBV19; D: NA; size: NA
DNA: TGTGCCAGCAGTTACGAAGGAACCCAGTACTTC; CDR3: CASSYEGTQYF; J: TRBJ2-5; V: TRBV6-6; D: NA; size: NA
DNA: TGTGCCAGCAGTCGACAGGGCGGCTTTGAAGCTTTCTTT; CDR3: CASSRQGGFEAFF; J: TRBJ1-1; V: TRBV7-6; D: TRBD1; size: NA
DNA: TGTGCCAGTAGCGTGGGGATGTTTGCAACTAATGAAAAACTGTTTTTT; CDR3: CASSVGMFATNEKLFF; J: TRBJ1-4; V: TRBV19; D: NA; size: NA
DNA: TGTGCCAGCAGTTTAAGGCAGGGCGGAACAGATACGCAGTATTTT; CDR3: CASSLRQGGTDTQYF; J: TRBJ2-3; V: TRBV28; D: NA; size: once
DNA: TGTGCCAGCAGCCAAGGTGTACAGGGAGGAGGGACTGAAGCTTTCTTT; CDR3: CASSQGVQGGGTEAFF; J: TRBJ1-1; V: TRBV3-1/TRBV3-2; D: NA; size: NA
DNA: TGTGCCAGCAGTTTCCTGACCGGGGGGAACGAGCAGTACTTC; CDR3: CASSFLTGGNEQYF; J: TRBJ2-7; V: TRBV6-2/TRBV6-3; D: TRBD2; size: once
DNA: TGTGCCATCGGGAATCGGGACAGGGGAAAGAGGAACTATGGCTACACCTTC; CDR3: CAIGNRDRGKRNYGYTF; J: TRBJ1-2; V: TRBV10-3; D: TRBD1; size: NA
DNA: TGCGCCAGCATCTCGACAGCCAGCGGCAATCAGCCCCAGCATTTT; CDR3: CASISTASGNQPQHF; J: TRBJ1-5; V: TRBV5-1; D: NA; size: NA
DNA: TGCGCCAGAAGCAACTTTACCCGGACAGCTATTAACTATGGCTACACCTTC; CDR3: CARSNFTRTAINYGYTF; J: TRBJ1-2; V: TRBV10-1; D: NA; size: once
DNA: TGTGCCAGTAGTATCCGACAGACCCCTGAAGCTTTCTTT; CDR3: CASSIRQTPEAFF; J: TRBJ1-1; V: TRBV19; D: NA; size: NA
DNA: TGTGCCAGCTCGGTTACGACAGGCTCCTATAATTCACCCCTCCACTTT; CDR3: CASSVTTGSYNSPLHF; J: TRBJ1-6; V: TRBV18; D: NA; size: NA
DNA: TGTGCCATCAGTGAGGGGACAGGGGTGGCCTATGGCTACACCTTC; CDR3: CAISEGTGVAYGYTF; J: TRBJ1-2; V: TRBV10-3; D: TRBD1; size: NA
DNA: TGTGCCAGCAGCCTGCGGGAAGCGGGAGTGGAACAGTACTTC; CDR3: CASSLREAGVEQYF; J: TRBJ2-7; V: TRBV5-4; D: TRBD2; size: NA
DNA: TGTGCCAGCAGTGAAAGGAGACAGGGAGAGACCCAGTACTTC; CDR3: CASSERRQGETQYF; J: TRBJ2-5; V: TRBV2; D: TRBD1; size: NA
DNA: TGTGCTAGCAGCCCCGGACACAGCACAGATACGCAGTATTTT; CDR3: CASSPGHSTDTQYF; J: TRBJ2-3; V: TRBV7-7; D: NA; size: NA
DNA: TGTGCCAGCAGTGTGACTAGCGGGAGTGGCGGTGAGCAGTTCTTC; CDR3: CASSVTSGSGGEQFF; J: TRBJ2-1; V: TRBV25-1; D: TRBD2; size: once
DNA: TGTGCCAGCAGCCGCGGGAGTCCACCTTACAATGAGCAGTTCTTC; CDR3: CASSRGSPPYNEQFF; J: TRBJ2-1; V: TRBV3-1/TRBV3-2; D: TRBD2; size: NA
DNA: TGTGCCAGCAGCTCACAGGAGGGCTACACCTTC; CDR3: CASSSQEGYTF; J: TRBJ1-2; V: TRBV7-9; D: NA; size: NA
DNA: TGTGCCAGCAGCAAATCGGGACTAGCGGGAGATCGGCGCAATGAGCAGTTCTTC; CDR3: CASSKSGLAGDRRNEQFF; J: TRBJ2-1; V: TRBV6-2/TRBV6-3; D: TRBD2; size: NA
DNA: TGTGCCAGTAGTACTCGGACTAGCGGAGCCCATCGTTCAGATACGCAGTATTTT; CDR3: CASSTRTSGAHRSDTQYF; J: TRBJ2-3; V: TRBV19; D: TRBD2; size: NA